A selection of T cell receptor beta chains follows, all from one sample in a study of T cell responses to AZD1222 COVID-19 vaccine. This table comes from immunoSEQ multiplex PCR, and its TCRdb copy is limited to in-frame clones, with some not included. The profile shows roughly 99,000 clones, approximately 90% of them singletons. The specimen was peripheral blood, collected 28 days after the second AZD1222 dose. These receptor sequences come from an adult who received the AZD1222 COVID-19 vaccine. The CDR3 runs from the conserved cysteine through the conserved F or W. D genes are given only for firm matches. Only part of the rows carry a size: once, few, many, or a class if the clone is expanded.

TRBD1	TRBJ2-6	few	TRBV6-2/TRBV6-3	CASSYQQGTPSSGANVLTF	TGTGCCAGCAGTTACCAACAGGGGACGCCGAGCTCTGGGGCCAACGTCCTGACTTTC
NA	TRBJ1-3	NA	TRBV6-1	CASSDRVPGNTIYF	TGTGCCAGCAGTGACAGGGTTCCTGGAAACACCATATATTTT
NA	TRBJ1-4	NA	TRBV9	CASSPRGVSNEKLFF	TGTGCCAGCAGCCCGCGCGGCGTGTCTAATGAAAAACTGTTTTTT
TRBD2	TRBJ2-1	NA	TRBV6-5	CASSYTSGGYNEQFF	TGTGCCAGCAGCTATACTAGCGGGGGTTACAATGAGCAGTTCTTC
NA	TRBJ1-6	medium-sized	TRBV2	CASSDAGSNSPLHF	TGTGCCAGCAGTGATGCTGGGAGTAATTCACCCCTCCACTTT
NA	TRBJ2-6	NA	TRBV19	CATQSLSSGANVLTF	TGTGCCACCCAGAGCCTTAGCTCTGGGGCCAACGTCCTGACTTTC
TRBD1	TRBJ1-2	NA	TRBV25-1	CASSPTGSGYTF	TGTGCCAGCAGTCCGACAGGGAGCGGCTACACCTTC
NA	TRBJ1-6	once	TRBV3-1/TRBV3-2	CASSQVQGDYSPLHF	TGTGCCAGCAGCCAAGTACAGGGAGATTATTCACCCCTCCACTTT
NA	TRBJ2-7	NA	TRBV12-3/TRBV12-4	CASSFALSYEQYF	TGTGCCAGCAGTTTTGCGTTGTCCTACGAGCAGTACTTC
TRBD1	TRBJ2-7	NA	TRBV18	CASSPLTGTGAEEQYF	TGTGCCAGCTCACCACTCACCGGGACAGGGGCAGAAGAGCAGTACTTC
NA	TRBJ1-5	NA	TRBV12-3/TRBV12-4	CASSIGDQPQHF	TGTGCCAGCAGTATTGGAGATCAGCCCCAGCATTTT
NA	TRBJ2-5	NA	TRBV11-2	CASSFGGRQTQYF	TGTGCCAGCAGCTTCGGGGGGCGCCAGACCCAGTACTTC
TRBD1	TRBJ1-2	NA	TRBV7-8	CASSLSQGAGYTF	TGTGCCAGCAGCTTAAGCCAGGGGGCTGGCTACACCTTC
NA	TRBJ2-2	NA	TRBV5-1	CASSLVGSLVTNTGELFF	TGCGCCAGCAGCTTGGTAGGTTCGCTAGTCACGAACACCGGGGAGCTGTTTTTT
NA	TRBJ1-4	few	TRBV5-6	CASSLGPTNEKLFF	TGTGCCAGCAGCTTAGGTCCAACTAATGAAAAACTGTTTTTT
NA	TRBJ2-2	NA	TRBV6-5	CASSYSPGPGELFF	TGTGCCAGCAGTTACTCGCCGGGCCCCGGGGAGCTGTTTTTT
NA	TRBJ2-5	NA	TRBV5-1	CASSLDLVQETQYF	TGCGCCAGCAGCTTGGATCTAGTCCAAGAGACCCAGTACTTC
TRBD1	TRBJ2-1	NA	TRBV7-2	CASRSRDSSYNEQFF	TGTGCCAGCAGGTCCCGGGACAGCTCCTACAATGAGCAGTTCTTC
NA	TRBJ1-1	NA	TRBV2	CASSEGVNTEAFF	TGTGCCAGCAGTGAAGGGGTGAACACTGAAGCTTTCTTT
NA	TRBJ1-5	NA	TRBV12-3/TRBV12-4	CASSLFSNQPQHF	TGTGCCAGCAGTTTGTTCAGCAATCAGCCCCAGCATTTT